These T cell receptor beta chains were read from a single sample in a study of OX40 agonist ivuxolimab in advanced cancers. The protocol was immunoSEQ multiplex PCR, while the TCRdb copy is restricted to in-frame clones and leaves out a portion. The data contain roughly 88,000 clones, around 87% of them seen just once; the ten biggest clones take up about 4%. Here the sequenced sample was CD4+ or CD8+ T cells sorted from blood, taken in a trial of the OX40 agonist ivuxolimab. The receptors here all came from an adult with an advanced solid tumor such as melanoma, head and neck, liver or kidney cancer. CDR3s include the opening cysteine and the closing phenylalanine or tryptophan. A D gene is named only where the DNA matches it firmly. Only part of the rows carry a size: once, few, many, or a class if the clone is expanded.

V gene: TRBV6-5; clone size: NA; J gene: TRBJ2-3; D gene: NA; CDR3 DNA: TGTGCCAGCAGTTACTTAAGCACAGATACGCAGTATTTT; CDR3 protein: CASSYLSTDTQYF
V gene: TRBV6-1; clone size: NA; J gene: TRBJ2-7; D gene: TRBD1; CDR3 DNA: TGTGCCAGCAGTCGGACAGGGGACGGCTACTACGAGCAGTACTTC; CDR3 protein: CASSRTGDGYYEQYF
V gene: TRBV5-5; clone size: NA; J gene: TRBJ1-2; D gene: NA; CDR3 DNA: TGTGCCAGCAGCTTGGGACCGGAGGGAGACTATGGCTACACCTTC; CDR3 protein: CASSLGPEGDYGYTF
V gene: TRBV4-3; clone size: NA; J gene: TRBJ2-3; D gene: NA; CDR3 DNA: TGCGCCAGCAGCCAAGAAAACCCGGGTACAGATACGCAGTATTTT; CDR3 protein: CASSQENPGTDTQYF
V gene: TRBV2; clone size: NA; J gene: TRBJ2-1; D gene: NA; CDR3 DNA: TGTGCGTGGACAGTACTTCATGAGCAGTTCTTC; CDR3 protein: CAWTVLHEQFF
V gene: TRBV9; clone size: few; J gene: TRBJ1-3; D gene: TRBD1; CDR3 DNA: TGTGCCAGCAGCGTGGGCCCGGGACAGGGGTCTGGAAACACCATATATTTT; CDR3 protein: CASSVGPGQGSGNTIYF
V gene: TRBV11-2; clone size: NA; J gene: TRBJ2-1; D gene: TRBD2; CDR3 DNA: TGTGCCAGCAGCCCATCGAAGGTAGCGGGAGATGAGCAGTTCTTC; CDR3 protein: CASSPSKVAGDEQFF
V gene: TRBV28; clone size: NA; J gene: TRBJ1-2; D gene: NA; CDR3 DNA: TGTGCCAGCAGTTTGGCTGGACGGGTAAGGGTTGACTATGGCTACACCTTC; CDR3 protein: CASSLAGRVRVDYGYTF
V gene: TRBV6-1; clone size: NA; J gene: TRBJ1-1; D gene: NA; CDR3 DNA: TGTGCCACCTACTATTTGGGGCACACTGAAGCTTTCTTT; CDR3 protein: CATYYLGHTEAFF
V gene: TRBV5-6; clone size: NA; J gene: TRBJ2-2; D gene: TRBD2; CDR3 DNA: TGTGCCAGCAGCTCAATAGCGGGAGGGCCAGTGAACACCGGGGAGCTGTTTTTT; CDR3 protein: CASSSIAGGPVNTGELFF
V gene: TRBV27; clone size: NA; J gene: TRBJ2-3; D gene: NA; CDR3 DNA: TGTGCCAGCAGTTTAATTGGGGGGGGCTCGGCGGTTGGGACGCAGTATTTT; CDR3 protein: CASSLIGGGSAVGTQYF
V gene: TRBV28; clone size: NA; J gene: TRBJ1-1; D gene: NA; CDR3 DNA: TGTGCCACGTGGGGGACTGAAGCTTTCTTT; CDR3 protein: CATWGTEAFF
V gene: TRBV19; clone size: once; J gene: TRBJ1-4; D gene: TRBD1; CDR3 DNA: TGTGCCAGTAGTACTGTGCCGGGACAGGGTAATGAAAAACTGTTTTTT; CDR3 protein: CASSTVPGQGNEKLFF
V gene: TRBV5-4; clone size: NA; J gene: TRBJ2-3; D gene: NA; CDR3 DNA: TGTGCCAGCAGCTTGGGGGGGTGGGCTACAGGGCAGGGCACGCAGTATTTT; CDR3 protein: CASSLGGWATGQGTQYF
V gene: TRBV11-2; clone size: NA; J gene: TRBJ2-1; D gene: TRBD2; CDR3 DNA: TGTGCCAGCAGCTTAGATGGGACTAGAAGTGAGCAGTTCTTC; CDR3 protein: CASSLDGTRSEQFF
V gene: TRBV7-2; clone size: NA; J gene: TRBJ2-6; D gene: NA; CDR3 DNA: TGTGCCAGCAGCTTAGGAGGAGGGATCTCTGGGGCCAACGTCCTGACTTTC; CDR3 protein: CASSLGGGISGANVLTF
V gene: TRBV27; clone size: NA; J gene: TRBJ2-3; D gene: TRBD2; CDR3 DNA: TGTGCCAGCAGTGTCCTAGCGGGGGGGGGCACAGATACGCAGTATTTT; CDR3 protein: CASSVLAGGGTDTQYF
V gene: TRBV30; clone size: NA; J gene: TRBJ1-4; D gene: NA; CDR3 DNA: TGTGCCTGGAGTCTTTTGAATTGGGGGGGTGTCACGGCTAATGAAAAACTGTTTTTT; CDR3 protein: CAWSLLNWGGVTANEKLFF
V gene: TRBV11-3; clone size: NA; J gene: TRBJ2-3; D gene: NA; CDR3 DNA: TGTGCCAGCAGCCCTAGGGGGGGGGAACGCACAGATACGCAGTATTTT; CDR3 protein: CASSPRGGERTDTQYF
V gene: TRBV6-6; clone size: NA; J gene: TRBJ1-3; D gene: NA; CDR3 DNA: TGTGCCAGCAGTTACTCGGCAAGTGGAAACACCATATATTTT; CDR3 protein: CASSYSASGNTIYF
V gene: TRBV5-6; clone size: NA; J gene: TRBJ2-5; D gene: TRBD1; CDR3 DNA: TGTGCCAGCAGCCCTATACAGGGGGAAGAGACCCAGTACTTC; CDR3 protein: CASSPIQGEETQYF
V gene: TRBV19; clone size: NA; J gene: TRBJ2-3; D gene: TRBD1; CDR3 DNA: TGTGCCAGTAGTGGGCCGGGACAGGTCAGCACAGATACGCAGTATTTT; CDR3 protein: CASSGPGQVSTDTQYF
V gene: TRBV7-9; clone size: NA; J gene: TRBJ1-1; D gene: NA; CDR3 DNA: TGTGCCAGCAGCGCGACCTTGGGACAAATGAACACTGAAGCTTTCTTT; CDR3 protein: CASSATLGQMNTEAFF
V gene: TRBV27; clone size: once; J gene: TRBJ1-1; D gene: NA; CDR3 DNA: TGTGCCAGCAGTTTCGGGGGCAGGAACACTGAAGCTTTCTTT; CDR3 protein: CASSFGGRNTEAFF
V gene: TRBV15; clone size: few; J gene: TRBJ2-7; D gene: NA; CDR3 DNA: TGTGCCACCAGCAGAGATGGAGTTACAGGGAGTCGGGAGCAGTACTTC; CDR3 protein: CATSRDGVTGSREQYF
V gene: TRBV12-2; clone size: once; J gene: TRBJ1-5; D gene: NA; CDR3 DNA: TGTGCAAGTCGCCCCGGGGGGGGGCTGGGTCAGCCCCAGCATTTT; CDR3 protein: CASRPGGGLGQPQHF
V gene: TRBV19; clone size: NA; J gene: TRBJ1-1; D gene: TRBD1; CDR3 DNA: TGTGCCAGTAGTATGGACAGGGGGCTTACTGAAGCTTTCTTT; CDR3 protein: CASSMDRGLTEAFF
V gene: TRBV11-3; clone size: NA; J gene: TRBJ1-1; D gene: NA; CDR3 DNA: TGTGCCAGCAGCTTACGCCAAACCACACAGGGAAGTAAAGCTTTCTTT; CDR3 protein: CASSLRQTTQGSKAFF
V gene: TRBV19; clone size: NA; J gene: TRBJ1-5; D gene: NA; CDR3 DNA: TGTGCCAGTAGTATAGTCCACGATAGCAATCAGCCCCAGCATTTT; CDR3 protein: CASSIVHDSNQPQHF
V gene: TRBV9; clone size: NA; J gene: TRBJ2-3; D gene: TRBD2; CDR3 DNA: TGTGCCAGCAGCCTTGGGACTAGCAGACGCACAGATACGCAGTATTTT; CDR3 protein: CASSLGTSRRTDTQYF
V gene: TRBV5-1; clone size: once; J gene: TRBJ1-1; D gene: TRBD1; CDR3 DNA: TGCGCCAGCAGCGCAGACGGACAGGGCGGCACTGAAGCTTTCTTT; CDR3 protein: CASSADGQGGTEAFF
V gene: TRBV9; clone size: NA; J gene: TRBJ2-3; D gene: NA; CDR3 DNA: TGTGCCAGCAGCGTAGATGGGACTGGCACAGATACGCAGTATTTT; CDR3 protein: CASSVDGTGTDTQYF
V gene: TRBV18; clone size: NA; J gene: TRBJ1-2; D gene: NA; CDR3 DNA: TGTGCCAGCTCACCAATGGATAACTATGGCTACACCTTC; CDR3 protein: CASSPMDNYGYTF
V gene: TRBV11-1; clone size: NA; J gene: TRBJ2-5; D gene: NA; CDR3 DNA: TGTGCCAGCAGCTTAGATGGGGCTCGGGAGACCCAGTACTTC; CDR3 protein: CASSLDGARETQYF
V gene: TRBV6-5; clone size: NA; J gene: TRBJ1-3; D gene: TRBD1; CDR3 DNA: TGTGCCAGCAGTTACATGGGACAGTTTGGAAACACCATATATTTT; CDR3 protein: CASSYMGQFGNTIYF
V gene: TRBV5-4; clone size: NA; J gene: TRBJ2-2; D gene: NA; CDR3 DNA: TGTGCCAGCAGCTTGGTATCGACTCGAGCCGGGGAGCTGTTTTTT; CDR3 protein: CASSLVSTRAGELFF
V gene: TRBV5-1; clone size: once; J gene: TRBJ1-2; D gene: TRBD1; CDR3 DNA: TGCGCCAGCAGCTGGACAGGGCTTAACTATGGCTACACCTTC; CDR3 protein: CASSWTGLNYGYTF
V gene: TRBV10-1; clone size: few; J gene: TRBJ2-7; D gene: NA; CDR3 DNA: TGCGCCAGCAGGACGGTCTACGAGCAGTACTTC; CDR3 protein: CASRTVYEQYF
V gene: TRBV18; clone size: NA; J gene: TRBJ2-6; D gene: TRBD1; CDR3 DNA: TGTGCCAGCTCCGGGACAGGGGGGGACAACGTCCTGACTTTC; CDR3 protein: CASSGTGGDNVLTF
V gene: TRBV19; clone size: NA; J gene: TRBJ1-5; D gene: TRBD1; CDR3 DNA: TGTGCCAGTAGTACGGGACAGTTTCAGCCCCAGCATTTT; CDR3 protein: CASSTGQFQPQHF
V gene: TRBV28; clone size: few; J gene: TRBJ2-7; D gene: NA; CDR3 DNA: TGTGCCAGCAGTCAAACAACCTACGAGCAGTACTTC; CDR3 protein: CASSQTTYEQYF
V gene: TRBV19; clone size: NA; J gene: TRBJ2-5; D gene: TRBD2; CDR3 DNA: TGTGCCAGTAGTATAATTTTAGCGGGGCCCCAAGAGACCCAGTACTTC; CDR3 protein: CASSIILAGPQETQYF
V gene: TRBV7-2; clone size: NA; J gene: TRBJ2-5; D gene: NA; CDR3 DNA: TGTGCCAGCAGCTTAGATGGCAGGGACGGGGAGACCCAGTACTTC; CDR3 protein: CASSLDGRDGETQYF
V gene: TRBV28; clone size: NA; J gene: TRBJ2-3; D gene: TRBD2; CDR3 DNA: TGTGCCAGCAGTCCTAGCGGGAGCGCGGACACAGATACGCAGTATTTT; CDR3 protein: CASSPSGSADTDTQYF
V gene: TRBV6-1; clone size: NA; J gene: TRBJ1-2; D gene: NA; CDR3 DNA: TGTGCCAGCAGCGCCCTCCGGGGGGGCAAAGGCTACACCTTC; CDR3 protein: CASSALRGGKGYTF